This T cell receptor (beta chain) was sequenced for a study of cytomegalovirus exposure and HLA in healthy donors. Study summary: Around 87 million unique TCRs, all from HLA-typed donors, were included in an early release of the data.

The CDR3 loop spans 13 amino acids. V shed 6 bases and J shed 0 bases, with 6 bases lying between them. Per the germline V gene, CDR1 is WSHSY and CDR2 is SAAADI. The PCR used 60 Vbeta and 13 Jbeta primers. TCRdb's copy holds only in-frame clones and misses some; the assay was immunoSEQ multiplex PCR. Of about 150,000 clones in the sample, approximately 81% were seen once. General observations from the study: Presence/absence analyses took donor sequencing depth as roughly uniform.

Healthy people donating bone marrow made up the donors. This clone was counted once. Its antigen is unknown. The specimen sequenced was PBMCs. The V call is TRBV10-2, the J call TRBJ1-5; no firm D call. This clonotype was obtained from a boy aged 2-15 years in good health and CMV-seronegative. This CDR3 is CASSEHSNQPQHF. DNA of the CDR3: TGCGCCAGCAGCGAGCATAGCAATCAGCCCCAGCATTTT.